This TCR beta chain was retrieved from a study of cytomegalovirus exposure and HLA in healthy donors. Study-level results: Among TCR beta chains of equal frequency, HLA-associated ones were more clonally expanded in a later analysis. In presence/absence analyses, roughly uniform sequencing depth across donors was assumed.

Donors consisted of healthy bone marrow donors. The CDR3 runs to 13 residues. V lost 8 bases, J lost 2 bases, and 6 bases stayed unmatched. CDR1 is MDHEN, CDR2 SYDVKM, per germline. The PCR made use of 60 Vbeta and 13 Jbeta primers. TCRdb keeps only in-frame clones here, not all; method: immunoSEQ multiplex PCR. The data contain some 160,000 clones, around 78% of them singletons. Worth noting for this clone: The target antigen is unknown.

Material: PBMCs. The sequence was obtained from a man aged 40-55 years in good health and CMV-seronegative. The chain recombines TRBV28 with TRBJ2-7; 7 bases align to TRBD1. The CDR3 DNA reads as TGTGCCAGCCGACAGGGAGCGACCTACGAGCAGTACTTC. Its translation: CASRQGATYEQYF. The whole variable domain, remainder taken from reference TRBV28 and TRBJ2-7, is DVKVTQSSRYLVKRTGEKVFLECVQDMDHENMFWYRQDPGLGLRLIYFSYDVKMKEKGDIPEGYSVSREKKERFSLILESASTNQTSMYLCASRQGATYEQYFGPGTRLTVT.